The 18 T cell receptor beta chains given below trace back to one sample, sequenced in a study of cytomegalovirus exposure and HLA in healthy donors. Primers: 60 Vbeta forward and 13 Jbeta reverse. The protocol was immunoSEQ multiplex PCR, while the TCRdb copy is restricted to in-frame clones and leaves out a portion. The sample consists of roughly 100,000 clones, roughly 78% of them appearing once. The sample consisted of PBMCs. The receptor source for this set is a woman aged 35 to 49 in good health and CMV-seronegative.

V gene TRBV7-2 combines with J gene TRBJ1-1; no definite D call. Trimming removed 3 bases at V and 8 bases at J, with 13 bases between. This CDR3 has 13 amino acids. Germline CDR1 reads SGHTA; CDR2 reads FQGNSA. CDR3 loop: CASSLVGSIEAFF. In DNA form, the CDR3 reads TGTGCCAGCAGCTTGGTTGGGAGCATAGAAGCTTTCTTT.

V gene TRBV5-6 combines with J gene TRBJ1-1, with D uncertain. Germline lookup yields CDR1 SGHDT and CDR2 YYEEEE. The CDR3 extends over 12 amino acids. Trimming removed 1 base from V and 3 bases from J, with 4 bases in between. CDR3 nucleotide sequence: TGTGCCAGCAGCTTGCTCGACACTGAAGCTTTCTTT. Its translation: CASSLLDTEAFF.

This chain links TRBV29-1 with TRBJ2-2; the D is unclear. CDR1 SQVTM and CDR2 ANQGSEA come from the germline V gene. CDR3 length: 10 residues. V shed 4 bases and J shed 6 bases, with 3 bases lying between them. CDR3 nucleotide sequence: TGCAGCGTTGGAGCCGGGGAGCTGTTTTTT. Its protein product is CSVGAGELFF.

The chain couples TRBV29-1 to TRBJ2-4; 9 bases line up with TRBD1. Germline lookup yields CDR1 SQVTM and CDR2 ANQGSEA. The CDR3 loop spans 13 amino acids. V gave up 3 bases and J gave up 8 bases; unmatched junction bases: 5. CDR3 DNA sequence: TGCAGCGTTGAGCCGGGACAGGGACACATTCAGTACTTC. It codes for CSVEPGQGHIQYF.

V usage is TRBV7-2 and J usage is TRBJ1-2, with D maybe TRBD1 (5 bases). Trimming removed 4 bases from V and 2 bases from J, with 11 bases in between. The CDR3 extends over 14 amino acids. Germline V gives CDR1 SGHTA, CDR2 FQGNSA. The chain's CDR3 is CASSSSSGNYGYTF. The CDR3 bases are TGTGCCAGCAGCTCTTCCTCAGGGAACTATGGCTACACCTTC.

V usage is TRBV25-1 and J usage is TRBJ2-3; TRBD1 matches 8 bases. Losses at the gene ends were 1 base for V and 3 bases for J; bases not matched to a gene: 3. Germline CDR1 MGHDK, CDR2 SYGVNS. The CDR3 consists of 15 residues. CDR3 sequence reads: CASSESWTGTDTQYF. The DNA for the CDR3 is TGTGCCAGCAGTGAATCTTGGACAGGGACAGATACGCAGTATTTT. Full variable domain (remainder filled in from reference TRBV25-1 and TRBJ2-3): EADIYQTPRYLVIGTGKKITLECSQTMGHDKMYWYQQDPGMELHLIHYSYGVNSTEKGDLSSESTVSRIRTEHFPLTLESARPSHTSQYLCASSESWTGTDTQYFGPGTRLTVL.

The rearrangement uses TRBV19 and TRBJ2-1, with TRBD2 as a possible D gene (5 bases). The CDR3 totals 13 residues. Trimming stripped 7 bases from V and 0 bases from J, with 7 bases between. CDR1 and CDR2 (germline): LNHDA, SQIVND (reference sequence). The CDR3 reads CASKRDSYNEQFF. The CDR3 nucleotides are TGTGCCAGTAAGAGGGACTCCTACAATGAGCAGTTCTTC.

The rearrangement joins TRBV5-6 to TRBJ2-3; TRBD2 might be the D (5 bases). There are 14 residues in the CDR3. The germline CDR1 and CDR2 sequences are SGHDT and YYEEEE. The V and J ends lost 4 bases and 6 bases respectively, with 15 bases between them. CDR3 nucleotide sequence: TGTGCCAGCAGCCTGGAACCGCGCGGGGATACGCAGTATTTT. This sequence encodes CASSLEPRGDTQYF.

The chain uses TRBV7-2 and TRBJ2-5; 7 bases align to TRBD1. The ends lost 4 bases at V and 6 bases at J; junction bases unmatched: 8. The CDR3 is 14 residues long. The germline gives CDR1 SGHTA, CDR2 FQGNSA. In nucleotides, the CDR3 is TGTGCCAGCAGCTGGACCGACAGGGCTAAGACCCAGTACTTC. This encodes CASSWTDRAKTQYF.

V is TRBV15 and J is TRBJ1-4; no definite D call. With 0 bases removed from V and 6 bases from J, the gap between germline ends came to 11 bases. Germline CDR1 LNHNV, CDR2 YYDKDF (reference sequence). This CDR3 has 15 amino acids. The chain's CDR3 is CATSREGAGDEKLFF. The CDR3 DNA reads TGTGCCACCAGCAGAGAGGGAGCCGGAGATGAAAAACTGTTTTTT.

The gene calls are TRBV5-1 and TRBJ2-1; 10 positions agree with TRBD2. The CDR3 is 16 amino acids. Unmatched junction bases numbered 7, after V lost 7 bases and J lost 0 bases. Germline CDR1 reads SGHRS; CDR2 reads YFSETQ. In DNA form, the CDR3 reads TGCGCCAGCCGGGAGGCTAGCGGGAGCTCCTACAATGAGCAGTTCTTC. Amino acid sequence: CASREASGSSYNEQFF.

This clone showed up just once. The chain links TRBV28 to TRBJ2-3; a possible D gene is TRBD2 (5 bases). CDR1 MDHEN and CDR2 SYDVKM come from the germline V gene. Trimming removed 8 bases from V and 1 base from J, with 13 bases in between. The CDR3 has 14 amino acids. In DNA, the CDR3 is TGTGCCAGCGCTAGTACGCGGGGCACAGATACGCAGTATTTT. It specifies CASASTRGTDTQYF. Complete variable domain (other parts from reference TRBV28 and TRBJ2-3): DVKVTQSSRYLVKRTGEKVFLECVQDMDHENMFWYRQDPGLGLRLIYFSYDVKMKEKGDIPEGYSVSREKKERFSLILESASTNQTSMYLCASASTRGTDTQYFGPGTRLTVL.

This clone showed up just a few times. The V call is TRBV7-9, the J call TRBJ1-5; TRBD1 agrees at 9 bases. The V and J ends lost 4 bases and 4 bases, in that order; junction bases with no gene match: 8. Germline V lookup: CDR1 SEHNR, CDR2 FQNEAQ (reference sequence). The CDR3 is 16 residues long. The CDR3 region has the DNA TGTGCCAGCAGCTCCCGGACAGGGGTGGATAATCAGCCCCAGCATTTT. This sequence encodes CASSSRTGVDNQPQHF. The whole variable domain, remainder taken from reference TRBV7-9 and TRBJ1-5, is DTGVSQNPRHKITKRGQNVTFRCDPISEHNRLYWYRQTLGQGPEFLTYFQNEAQLEKSRLLSDRFSAERPKGSFSTLEIQRTEQGDSAMYLCASSSRTGVDNQPQHFGDGTRLSIL.

The V and J genes are TRBV10-3 and TRBJ2-5; 11 nucleotides match TRBD1. The CDR3 length is 14 residues. Trimming cost V 2 bases and J 5 bases; bases outside gene matches: 1. Germline CDR1 is ENHRY and CDR2 is SYGVKD. This CDR3 is CAISEGQGAETQYF. The CDR3 nucleotides are TGTGCCATCAGTGAGGGACAGGGGGCGGAGACCCAGTACTTC.

The V and J genes are TRBV30 and TRBJ2-5, with D hard to call. The CDR3 contains 14 residues. Germline lookup yields CDR1 GTSNPN and CDR2 SVGIG (reference sequence). V was pared by 4 bases and J by 1 base, with 13 bases between. The DNA of the CDR3 is TGTGCCTGGACACTGTCTCTACGCCAAGAGACCCAGTACTTC. Protein: CAWTLSLRQETQYF.

The chain joins TRBV4-1 to TRBJ1-4; tentatively, D is TRBD1 (5 bases). From germline, CDR1 is MGHRA and CDR2 YSYEKL. This CDR3 region has 17 residues. The V gene lost 5 bases and the J gene lost 3 bases, with 19 bases spanning the gap. CDR3 in DNA: TGCGCCAGCAGCTCCAGTGGGGGGGGATCATCTAATGAAAAACTGTTTTTT. Translating gives CASSSSGGGSSNEKLFF.

The chain employs TRBV18 and TRBJ1-4; D is perhaps TRBD1 (5 bases). Trimming cost V 0 bases and J 4 bases, with 9 bases left between them. Germline V lookup: CDR1 KGHSH, CDR2 LQKENI. The CDR3 loop spans 15 amino acids. CDR3 loop: CASSPPSRDNEKLFF. CDR3 bases: TGTGCCAGCTCACCACCCTCCAGGGATAATGAAAAACTGTTTTTT.

The J gene is TRBJ1-3, the V gene TRBV6-1; 10 bases match TRBD1. The J segment lost 2 bases and the V segment lost 4 bases, leaving 8 bases of the junction unmatched. CDR3 length: 17 residues. CDR1 is MNHNS, CDR2 SASEGT, per germline. In DNA form, the CDR3 reads TGTGCCAGCAGTGTATTTGGGACAGGGGCTCCTGGAAACACCATATATTTT. Its protein product is CASSVFGTGAPGNTIYF.